This TCR beta chain emerged from a study of T cell changes during pregnancy in multiple sclerosis. Trimming at V came to 2 bases and at J to 5 bases, leaving 10 bases not matched to a gene. The germline V gene has CDR1 SGHRS and CDR2 YFSETQ. The CDR3 is made up of 15 amino acids. Some clones are missing from TCRdb's copy, which holds only in-frame ones; the method was immunoSEQ multiplex PCR. The sample lists 90,000 to 130,000 clones; 92% were seen once. The chain couples TRBV5-1 to TRBJ2-7, with 7 bases fitting TRBD2. Specimen: peripheral blood, collected in the third trimester of pregnancy. This sequence originates from a female donor with multiple sclerosis, enrolled in a pregnancy study. Here the CDR3 reads CASSLGTSAIHEQYF. CDR3 coding DNA: TGCGCCAGCAGCTTAGGAACTAGCGCGATCCACGAGCAGTACTTC.